The T cell receptor (beta chain) described here comes from a study of regulatory T cells. Germline lookup yields CDR1 SGHRS and CDR2 YFSETQ. CDR3 length: 15 residues. The V gene end was trimmed by 4 bases and the J gene end by 0 bases; junction bases not matched to a gene: 5. The PCR used 52 TRBV and 13 TRBJ primers. The repertoire was sequenced with immunoSEQ multiplex PCR; TCRdb's copy has only in-frame clones and lacks some. Altogether approximately 18,000 clones are present, around 83% being singletons, with the ten largest covering around 8%. At testing, patients were 2 to 39 years old, with reduced naive and increased memory T-cell proportions. General study findings and limits: In CD3G-deficient patients, conventional CD4+ T cells were enriched for hydrophobic CDR3 residues at positions 6 and 7.

On this clone: Its antigen remains unknown.

The genes are TRBV5-1 and TRBJ2-3; 7 nucleotides match TRBD1. Sequences were obtained from conventional CD4+ T cells sorted from blood. The source is a person aged 25 to 39 with CD3G deficiency. The CDR3 here is CASSRDSVSTDTQYF. The DNA for the CDR3 is TGCGCCAGCAGCCGGGACAGTGTTAGCACAGATACGCAGTATTTT. Full variable domain (outside the CDR3, taken from reference TRBV5-1 and TRBJ2-3): KAGVTQTPRYLIKTRGQQVTLSCSPISGHRSVSWYQQTPGQGLQFLFEYFSETQRNKGNFPGRFSGRQFSNSRSEMNVSTLELGDSALYLCASSRDSVSTDTQYFGPGTRLTVL.